The 25 T cell receptor beta chains below come from one sample, sequenced in a study of blood T cell repertoires in COVID-19. Method: immunoSEQ multiplex PCR; TCRdb's copy keeps in-frame clones and lacks some. The sample lists 300,000 to 350,000 clones, around nine tenths occurring once. The sequencing sample was made of peripheral blood. The receptors stem from a woman between 25 and 40 years old with COVID-19, enrolled during active disease.

The chain joins TRBV18 to TRBJ1-5; D is unclear. CDR1 is KGHSH, CDR2 LQKENI, per germline. Trimming removed 2 bases from V and 5 bases from J, with 10 bases in between. The CDR3 has 14 residues. The CDR3: CASSPILSDQPQHF. The DNA for the CDR3 is TGTGCCAGCTCACCAATTCTGTCAGATCAGCCCCAGCATTTT.

The rearrangement uses TRBV11-2 and TRBJ2-5, with a possible D match to TRBD2 (5 bases). Germline CDR1 reads SGHAT; CDR2 reads FQNNGV. The CDR3 has 13 residues. V was trimmed by 3 bases and J by 5 bases, leaving 10 bases between them. CDR3 sequence: CASSFGLAETQYF. CDR3 bases: TGTGCCAGCAGCTTTGGACTGGCTGAGACCCAGTACTTC.

As for this clone: Other nucleotide sequences in the sample specify the same CDR3. This chain connects TRBV5-1 to TRBJ2-5, with TRBD1 as a possible D gene (5 bases). This CDR3 is built from 14 residues. V lost 0 bases and J lost 1, with 7 bases in between. Germline V gene sequence: CDR1 SGHRS, CDR2 YFSETQ. For the CDR3, the DNA is TGCGCCAGCAGCTTGGGACAGCCCCAAGAGACCCAGTACTTC. The encoded protein is CASSLGQPQETQYF.

The chain uses TRBV6-5 and TRBJ2-7, with a tentative D call TRBD2 (6 bases). Trimming removed 0 bases at V and 0 bases at J, with 9 bases between. Germline-derived CDR1 and CDR2 are MNHEY and SVGAGI. The CDR3 is 15 residues long. The CDR3 DNA follows: TGTGCCAGCAGTTACTCTGCGGGGAGCTCCTACGAGCAGTACTTC. This encodes CASSYSAGSSYEQYF.

The chain links TRBV7-9 to TRBJ2-5; the match to TRBD1 covers 8 bases. Germline V gene lookup returns CDR1 SEHNR and CDR2 FQNEAQ (reference sequence). The V gene end was trimmed by 4 bases and the J gene end by 0 bases; junction bases not matched to a gene: 1. The length of the CDR3 is 14 residues. The CDR3 DNA sequence: TGTGCCAGCAGCTCGGACAGGGACCAAGAGACCCAGTACTTC. It is translated as CASSSDRDQETQYF.

This clone turned up a few times. CDR3 sequence: CSAGDSAANYGYTF. The CDR3, as DNA: TGCAGTGCTGGTGACAGTGCGGCCAACTATGGCTACACCTTC. J is TRBJ1-2 and V is TRBV20-1, with a possible D match to TRBD1 (5 bases). From germline, CDR1 is DFQATT and CDR2 SNEGSKA (reference sequence). CDR3 size: 14 residues. Trimming cost V 5 bases and J 2 bases, with 15 bases left between them.

This clone has only a few counts. This chain joins TRBV30 and TRBJ2-7; D ambiguous. V dropped 2 bases and J dropped 2 bases, with 10 bases sitting between them. This CDR3 comprises 13 residues. Germline lookup yields CDR1 GTSNPN and CDR2 SVGIG (reference sequence). The CDR3 sequence: CAWSFPGPYEQYF. In nucleotides, the CDR3 is TGTGCCTGGAGTTTCCCTGGGCCCTACGAGCAGTACTTC.

The chain carries TRBV7-8 and TRBJ1-4; a weak D match, TRBD1 (6 bases). V gave up 4 bases and J gave up 7 bases, with 19 bases separating them. CDR1 is SGHVS and CDR2 is FQNEAQ in the germline V gene. The CDR3 consists of 16 residues. CDR3 region: CASSSSVGGYGEKLFF. CDR3 in DNA: TGTGCCAGCAGCTCTAGTGTTGGGGGCTATGGTGAAAAACTGTTTTTT.

The rearrangement joins TRBV5-1 to TRBJ1-4; the D is unclear. The CDR3 runs to 15 residues. The germline V gene encodes CDR1 SGHRS and CDR2 YFSETQ. V gave up 0 bases and J gave up 0 bases, with 6 bases separating them. The CDR3 DNA reads as TGCGCCAGCAGCTTGGGACTCACAACTAATGAAAAACTGTTTTTT. It codes for CASSLGLTTNEKLFF.

This chain links TRBV23-1 with TRBJ2-4; 8 nucleotides line up with TRBD1. TRBV23-1 is an ORF; its function is uncertain. This CDR3 spans 17 amino acids. V shed 0 bases, J shed 2 bases, and the junction held 6 bases outside the gene matches. CDR3 sequence: CASSQSPGGITKNIQYF. DNA for the CDR3: TGCGCCAGCAGTCAATCGCCAGGGGGCATAACCAAAAACATTCAGTACTTC.

J is TRBJ2-3 and V is TRBV28; TRBD2 matches at 12 bases. V dropped 2 bases and J dropped 2; count of bases not matched to a gene: 5. The length of the CDR3 is 17 residues. CDR1 is MDHEN, CDR2 SYDVKM, per germline. This CDR3 reads CASSLSPSGRATDTQYF. The DNA for the CDR3 is TGTGCCAGCAGTTTAAGCCCTAGCGGGAGGGCCACAGATACGCAGTATTTT.

This clone was seen once. V is TRBV4-3 and J is TRBJ2-3, with 14 positions matching TRBD2. The germline gives CDR1 LGHNA, CDR2 YSLEER. The junction had 18 bases not matched to a gene; V was cut back by 3 bases and J by 1 base. This CDR3 has 22 residues. The CDR3: CASSHYYRRGTSGSGGTDTQYF. CDR3 sequence (DNA): TGCGCCAGCAGCCATTACTACCGTAGGGGGACTAGCGGGAGCGGGGGCACAGATACGCAGTATTTT.

The gene calls are TRBV27 and TRBJ2-7, with TRBD1 as a possible D gene (6 bases). The CDR3 loop spans 16 amino acids. Per the germline V gene, CDR1 is MNHEY and CDR2 is SMNVEV (reference sequence). V gave up 3 bases and J gave up 2 bases, with 17 bases separating them. CDR3 residues: CASSFLGDRITYEQYF. CDR3 bases: TGTGCCAGCAGTTTCCTTGGAGACAGGATAACCTACGAGCAGTACTTC.

V gene TRBV10-3 combines with J gene TRBJ2-1; the match to TRBD1 covers 8 bases. Germline V gene lookup returns CDR1 ENHRY and CDR2 SYGVKD. The CDR3 loop spans 13 amino acids. V trimming: 6 bases; J trimming: 8 bases; junction bases outside the gene matches: 6. This chain's CDR3 is CAIRTGATDEQFF. The DNA of the CDR3 is TGTGCCATCAGGACAGGGGCCACCGATGAGCAGTTCTTC.

The chain has TRBV5-1 and TRBJ2-3, with 8 bases that match TRBD2. Germline trimming cut 4 bases from V and 3 bases from J; bases unmatched to any gene: 7. The CDR3 loop spans 15 amino acids. Germline CDR1 and CDR2: SGHRS and YFSETQ. CDR3 DNA: TGCGCCAGCAGCCGGGCCGGGAGGGAGACAGATACGCAGTATTTT. Residues: CASSRAGRETDTQYF.

The chain combines TRBV5-6 with TRBJ1-4; TRBD1 aligns across 10 bases. This CDR3 contains 16 residues. J lost 7 bases, V lost 4 bases, and 10 bases had no gene match. CDR1 and CDR2 from the germline V gene are SGHDT and YYEEEE. The CDR3 DNA follows: TGTGCCAGCAGCCTCGACAGGGGGCGCCGGGGTGAAAAACTGTTTTTT. Its translation: CASSLDRGRRGEKLFF.

This clone was recorded only once. This chain links TRBV6-5 with TRBJ2-7, with 8 nucleotides matching TRBD1. CDR1 and CDR2 from the germline V gene are MNHEY and SVGAGI. This CDR3 comprises 16 residues. After removal of 0 bases from V and 3 bases from J, the junction contained 7 bases not matched to a gene. The CDR3 reads CASSYSMGQVDYEQYF. Here the CDR3 DNA reads TGTGCCAGCAGTTACTCGATGGGACAGGTCGACTACGAGCAGTACTTC.

CDR3 amino acids: CASSLWMGRDYNEQFF. For the CDR3, the DNA is TGTGCCAGCAGCCTGTGGATGGGGCGGGACTACAATGAGCAGTTCTTC. This sequence joins TRBV3-1 (or the pseudogene TRBV3-2) and TRBJ2-1, with a weak D call TRBD2 (6 bases). The ends were cut back, 4 bases at V and 3 bases at J, with 16 bases in the middle. The CDR3 runs to 16 residues. Germline V gives CDR1 LGHDT, CDR2 YNNKEL (reference sequence).

The chain is built from TRBV10-1 and TRBJ1-1; possibly TRBD1 for D (5 bases). The V end lost 2 bases, the J end lost 6 bases, and 13 bases lay between the germline ends. Per germline, CDR1 WNHNN and CDR2 SYGVQD (reference sequence). This CDR3 contains 14 residues. CDR3 nucleotides: TGCGCCAGCAGTGAGGGGCAGGGAAGGCCTGAAGCTTTCTTT. Translation: CASSEGQGRPEAFF.

The chain recombines TRBV30 with TRBJ1-5; D perhaps matches TRBD1 (6 bases). This CDR3 spans 15 amino acids. Germline values: CDR1 GTSNPN, CDR2 SVGIG (reference sequence). Trimming removed 2 bases at V and 5 bases at J, with 16 bases between. CDR3: CAWSSQTGSYQPQHF. CDR3 DNA: TGTGCCTGGAGTTCCCAGACAGGCTCCTATCAGCCCCAGCATTTT.

This clone came up once. The chain recombines TRBV24-1 with TRBJ2-5; TRBD1 aligns across 11 bases. CDR1 is KGHDR, CDR2 SFDVKD, per germline. The CDR3 consists of 16 residues. V lost 4 bases and J lost 4; bases outside the gene matches: 7. The CDR3 sequence is CATSDPGQGEGETQYF. For the CDR3, the DNA is TGTGCCACCAGTGACCCGGGACAGGGGGAAGGAGAGACCCAGTACTTC.

This sequence joins TRBV11-3 and TRBJ1-1; TRBD1 might be the D (5 bases). The CDR3 covers 13 residues. Germline loops: CDR1 SGHNT, CDR2 YENEEA. Trimming took off 5 bases at V and 5 bases at J, with 12 bases between the two ends. CDR3 DNA sequence: TGTGCCAGCAGCCAGGACGGGACTACTGAAGCTTTCTTT. It is translated as CASSQDGTTEAFF.

This chain links TRBV7-3 with TRBJ2-1; 12 bases are a match to TRBD2. Trimming cost V 4 bases and J 8 bases; bases outside gene matches: 6. Germline lookup yields CDR1 SGHTA and CDR2 FQGTGA. The CDR3 contains 15 residues. CDR3 nucleotide sequence: TGTGCCAGCAGCTCTCTAGCGGGAGGGCCCTATGAGCAGTTCTTC. Protein product: CASSSLAGGPYEQFF.

J is TRBJ2-3 and V is TRBV7-8, with 7 nucleotides matching TRBD1. The CDR3 loop spans 16 amino acids. J lost 2 bases, V lost 1 base, and 6 bases had no gene match. Germline V gene lookup returns CDR1 SGHVS and CDR2 FQNEAQ. The CDR3 bases are TGTGCCAGCAGCTTAGTACAGGGGATTTCCACAGATACGCAGTATTTT. Residues: CASSLVQGISTDTQYF.

The chain's CDR3 is CASTDRDRGQETQYF. Here the CDR3 DNA reads TGTGCCAGCACGGACCGGGACAGGGGTCAAGAGACCCAGTACTTC. The rearrangement links TRBV5-4 to TRBJ2-5; TRBD1 matches at 10 bases. The CDR3 is made up of 15 amino acids. With V trimmed by 6 bases and J by 2 bases, 7 bases remained unmatched. CDR1 SGHNT and CDR2 YYREEE come from the germline V gene (reference sequence).